Sequencing of this TCR beta chain was carried out in a study of radiation and T cells in renal cell carcinoma. The wider study: Nephrectomy followed 15 Gy stereotactic body radiation by 4 weeks.

The time point is: baseline pretreatment blood. Treatment defined: 15 Gy SBRT to primary tumor, nephrectomy 4 weeks later. With respect to this clone: Its antigen is not identified.

Study outcomes and limitations: In blood, top tumor clones expanded by 2 weeks, shrinking by 4. No pretreatment tumor biopsies were available for baseline clonotypes.

V was clipped by 4 bases and J by 3 bases; unmatched bases: 5. Germline V gene sequence: CDR1 MGHRA, CDR2 YSYEKL. CDR3 size: 14 residues. The assay was immunoSEQ multiplex PCR, and TCRdb's table has in-frame clones only and misses some. The repertoire holds approximately 94,000 clones, with 70% to 85% as singletons. This rearrangement joins TRBV4-1 to TRBJ2-5; 7 nucleotides match TRBD1. Specimen: blood, collected from a patient whose treatment included radiotherapy and nephrectomy. This receptor was taken from a man aged 60 to 75 with renal cell carcinoma. Here the CDR3 DNA reads TGCGCCAGCAGCCCCCAGGGGGTGGAAGAGACCCAGTACTTC. Translating it yields CASSPQGVEETQYF.